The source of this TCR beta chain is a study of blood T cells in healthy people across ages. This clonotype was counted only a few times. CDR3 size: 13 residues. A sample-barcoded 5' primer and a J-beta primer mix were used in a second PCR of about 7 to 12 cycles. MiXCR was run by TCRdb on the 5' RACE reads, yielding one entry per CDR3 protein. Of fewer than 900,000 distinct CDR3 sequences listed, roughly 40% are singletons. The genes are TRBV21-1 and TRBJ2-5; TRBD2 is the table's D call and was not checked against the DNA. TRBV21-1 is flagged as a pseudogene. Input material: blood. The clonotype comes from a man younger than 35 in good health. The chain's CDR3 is CASSRAGSETQYF. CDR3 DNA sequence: TGTGCCAGCAGCAGAGCGGGGAGCGAGACCCAGTACTTC.